Below are 9 T cell receptor beta chains sequenced from a single sample in a study of CD8+ T cells in alopecia areata. Following RNA extraction, reverse transcription yielded cDNA that acted as the sequencing template. This table comes from immunoSEQ multiplex PCR, and its TCRdb copy is limited to in-frame clones, with some not included. The table records about 110,000 clones, 50% to 60% of them present only once. The sequencing sample was made of NKG2D-low CD8+ T cells sorted from blood. The receptors were gathered from a human donor with alopecia areata.

This chain uses TRBV4-1 with TRBJ1-5, with D unclear. Trimming shortened V by 0 bases and J by 0 bases, and 9 bases separated the two germline ends. The CDR3 runs 16 residues. CDR1 is MGHRA, CDR2 YSYEKL, per germline. The CDR3 is CASSQERPGSNQPQHF. The CDR3, as DNA: TGCGCCAGCAGCCAAGAAAGGCCCGGTAGCAATCAGCCCCAGCATTTT.

The chain has TRBV11-2 and TRBJ2-5; possibly TRBD1 or TRBD2 for D (6 bases each). Germline CDR1 and CDR2: SGHAT and FQNNGV. CDR3 length: 15 amino acids. V was trimmed by 5 bases and J by 5 bases, leaving 18 bases between them. The CDR3 protein is CASSPAWGAGETQYF. The DNA of the CDR3 is TGTGCCAGCAGCCCAGCCTGGGGGGCGGGCGAGACCCAGTACTTC.

The chain joins TRBV13 to TRBJ2-7, with D uncertain. CDR3 length: 14 amino acids. Germline CDR1 reads PRHDT; CDR2 reads FYEKMQ (reference sequence). Trimming took off 5 bases at V and 3 bases at J, with 14 bases between the two ends. The CDR3: CASSPGGQLYEQYF. In nucleotides, the CDR3 is TGTGCCAGCAGCCCAGGTGGGCAGCTCTACGAGCAGTACTTC.

The chain links TRBV18 to TRBJ2-7; the D gene is possibly TRBD2 (5 bases). Trimming pared 0 bases from V and 7 bases from J, leaving 10 bases between. This CDR3 region has 13 residues. Germline V gene lookup returns CDR1 KGHSH and CDR2 LQKENI. DNA for the CDR3: TGTGCCAGCTCACCACCGGCCGGGGTTGAGCAGTACTTC. Protein: CASSPPAGVEQYF.

The chain employs TRBV28 and TRBJ2-7; D is perhaps TRBD2 (5 bases). The V and J ends lost 6 bases and 4 bases respectively, with 10 bases between them. Per the germline V gene, CDR1 is MDHEN and CDR2 is SYDVKM. CDR3 size: 12 residues. CDR3 loop: CASRRTGYEQYF. The CDR3 region has the DNA TGTGCCAGCAGACGGACGGGGTACGAGCAGTACTTC.

This sequence joins TRBV10-2 and TRBJ2-2, with TRBD1 matching over 8 bases. Germline V lookup: CDR1 WSHSY, CDR2 SAAADI. The CDR3 has 15 residues. The V gene end was trimmed by 6 bases and the J gene end by 1 base; junction bases not matched to a gene: 4. CDR3 region: CASRAGTGNTGELFF. CDR3 bases: TGCGCCAGCAGGGCCGGGACAGGGAACACCGGGGAGCTGTTTTTT.

The V gene is TRBV5-1, the J gene TRBJ2-1, with a weak D call TRBD2 (6 bases). CDR3 length: 15 residues. V lost 4 bases to trimming and J lost 7 bases, with 18 bases between them. Germline lookup yields CDR1 SGHRS and CDR2 YFSETQ. The CDR3 region has the DNA TGCGCCAGCAGCCTTTTGGGGGGAGAGCAGAATGAGCAGTTCTTC. This encodes CASSLLGGEQNEQFF.

This chain links TRBV5-6 with TRBJ1-1; TRBD1 might be the D (5 bases). Trimming left V 0 bases short and J 8 bases short, with 11 bases between. Germline V gives CDR1 SGHDT, CDR2 YYEEEE. The CDR3 totals 13 residues. This CDR3 reads CASSLGKGLEAFF. The CDR3 DNA reads TGTGCCAGCAGCTTGGGGAAGGGGCTAGAAGCTTTCTTT.

The chain couples TRBV2 to TRBJ2-7; 8 nucleotides align to TRBD2. Germline V gene data show CDR1 as SNHLY and CDR2 as FYNNEI. CDR3 length equals 16 residues. J was trimmed by 5 bases and V by 7 bases; bases with no gene match: 16. The CDR3 reads CASMKRMSGSTDEQYF. Written as DNA, the CDR3 is TGTGCCAGCATGAAAAGGATGAGCGGGAGTACAGACGAGCAGTACTTC.